This TCR beta chain was obtained from a study of identical twins. TCRdb fed the 5' RACE reads into MiXCR, producing one record per CDR3 protein. The sample holds about 790,000 distinct CDR3 sequences, 15% to 20% seen once. Germline CDR1 and CDR2: WNHNN and SYGVQD (reference sequence). The CDR3 contains 14 residues. V shed 2 bases, J shed 7 bases, and the junction held 3 bases outside the gene matches. This sample was shared with a second study, whose subject was T cells expressing NK-cell markers. That source reports: It was sorted CD3+CD56+NKG2C+, CD3+CD56+NKG2C- and CD3+CD56-NKG2C+ T cells that supplied the TCR beta repertoires.

The chain has TRBV10-1 and TRBJ1-4, with 8 nucleotides matching TRBD1. The specimen sequenced was PBMCs. This TCR was sampled from a young woman in good health. The CDR3 DNA reads as TGCGCCAGCAGTGAGGGACAGGGTGGTGAAAAACTGTTTTTT. Its protein product is CASSEGQGGEKLFF.